The 10 T cell receptor beta chains in this list originate from one sample, sequenced in a study of CD8+ T cells in alopecia areata. In each case, RNA was isolated and then reverse transcribed into cDNA as the sequencing template. Clones were read by immunoSEQ multiplex PCR, and TCRdb kept only the in-frame ones, dropping some. Counted here are more than 200,000 clones, under 80% occurring once; the ten biggest clones make up 1% to 1.5%. The specimen comprised CD4+ T cells sorted from blood, sampled at week 0. The receptors come from a human donor with alopecia areata.

The chain carries TRBV30 and TRBJ2-1; D might be TRBD1 (5 bases). The length of the CDR3 is 14 residues. The germline gives CDR1 GTSNPN, CDR2 SVGIG (reference sequence). Trimming stripped 1 base from V and 8 bases from J, with 15 bases between. CDR3 sequence (DNA): TGTGCCTGGAGTGGGGGCCCCGCTCACGATGAGCAGTTCTTC. Amino acid sequence: CAWSGGPAHDEQFF.

V usage is TRBV9 and J usage is TRBJ2-2, with TRBD2 identical over 10 bases. The trim removed 0 bases at V and 8 bases at J, leaving 1 base unmatched. This CDR3 is 14 amino acids long. In germline, CDR1 is SGDLS, CDR2 YYNGEE. As DNA, the CDR3 is TGTGCCAGCAGCGTAGCGACTAGCGGGGGGGAGCTGTTTTTT. Encoded protein: CASSVATSGGELFF.

The chain carries TRBV5-1 and TRBJ2-4; D is undetermined. Germline CDR1 and CDR2: SGHRS and YFSETQ. The CDR3 has 14 residues. The ends were cut back, 1 base at V and 5 bases at J, with 10 bases in the middle. CDR3 DNA: TGCGCCAGCAGCTTGCGCCGGACGGAAAACATTCAGTACTTC. Protein: CASSLRRTENIQYF.

This rearrangement joins TRBV4-3 to TRBJ1-6; 7 bases line up with TRBD1. Trimming took 1 base from V and 9 from J; bases not matched to a gene: 12. Germline CDR1 is LGHNA and CDR2 is YSLEER. The CDR3 extends over 17 amino acids. The CDR3 nucleotides are TGCGCCAGCAGCCAAGCCGGATGGGGACAGAGTACTTCACCCCTCCACTTT. Translated: CASSQAGWGQSTSPLHF.

CDR3 in amino acids: CASSPYSQETQYF. The CDR3 bases are TGTGCCAGCTCACCATATTCCCAAGAGACCCAGTACTTC. V is TRBV18 and J is TRBJ2-5; D is undetermined. CDR3 length: 13 amino acids. Deletions cut 2 bases from V and 1 base from J, with 5 bases between. The V gene's germline CDR1 is KGHSH and CDR2 LQKENI.

V usage is TRBV9 and J usage is TRBJ2-3, with TRBD1 as a possible D gene (6 bases). Trimming left V 5 bases short and J 6 bases short, with 13 bases between. The CDR3 is made up of 13 amino acids. CDR1 and CDR2 from the germline V gene are SGDLS and YYNGEE. CDR3 in DNA: TGTGCCAGCAGTTTTCAGGGGTGGGATACGCAGTATTTT. Translation gives CASSFQGWDTQYF.

The chain links TRBV7-2 to TRBJ2-5; TRBD2 matches at 7 bases. This CDR3 is built from 14 residues. Germline loops: CDR1 SGHTA, CDR2 FQGNSA. V trimming: 5 bases; J trimming: 5 bases; junction bases outside the gene matches: 8. Written as DNA, the CDR3 is TGTGCCAGCAGCACCGGACTAGTTGGTGAGACCCAGTACTTC. Protein product: CASSTGLVGETQYF. Supplemented by reference TRBV7-2 and TRBJ2-5, the full variable domain reads GAGVSQSPSNKVTEKGKDVELRCDPISGHTALYWYRQSLGQGLEFLIYFQGNSAPDKSGLPSDRFSAERTGGSVSTLTIQRTQQEDSAVYLCASSTGLVGETQYFGPGTRLLVL.

This rearrangement joins TRBV7-9 to TRBJ1-6; D might be TRBD1 (6 bases). The CDR3 consists of 14 residues. From germline, CDR1 is SEHNR and CDR2 FQNEAQ (reference sequence). Trimming cost V 5 bases and J 3 bases, with 8 bases left between them. CDR3 sequence reads: CASSEGGYNSPLHF. CDR3 DNA sequence: TGTGCCAGCAGCGAAGGGGGCTATAATTCACCCCTCCACTTT.

The chain has TRBV19 and TRBJ1-5, with 10 positions matching TRBD1. After removal of 9 bases from V and 6 bases from J, the junction contained 11 bases not matched to a gene. Germline V lookup: CDR1 LNHDA, CDR2 SQIVND (reference sequence). This CDR3 spans 15 amino acids. In nucleotides, the CDR3 is TGTGCCAGCAGTCTGACAGGGGGCGAGGGTCAGCCCCAGCATTTT. It codes for CASSLTGGEGQPQHF.

The chain uses TRBV9 and TRBJ1-3, with D tentatively TRBD1 (5 bases). The CDR3 extends over 15 amino acids. The ends were cut back, 4 bases at V and 1 base at J, with 12 bases in the middle. Germline CDR1 is SGDLS and CDR2 is YYNGEE. The CDR3 bases are TGTGCCAGCAGCCCACTCAGGGTTTCTGGAAACACCATATATTTT. It encodes CASSPLRVSGNTIYF.